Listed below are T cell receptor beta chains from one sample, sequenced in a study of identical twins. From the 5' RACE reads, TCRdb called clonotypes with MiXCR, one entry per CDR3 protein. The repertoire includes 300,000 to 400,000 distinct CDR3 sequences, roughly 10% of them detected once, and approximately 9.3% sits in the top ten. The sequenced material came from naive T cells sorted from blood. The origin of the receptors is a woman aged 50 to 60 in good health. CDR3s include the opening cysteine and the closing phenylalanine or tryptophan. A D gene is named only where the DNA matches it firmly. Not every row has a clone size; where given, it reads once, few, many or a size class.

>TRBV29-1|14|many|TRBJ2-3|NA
TGCAGCGTTGAGTCACAGTTACGCACAGATACGCAGTATTTT
CSVESQLRTDTQYF
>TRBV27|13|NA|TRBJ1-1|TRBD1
TGTGCCAGCGGAACGACAGGGGCCACTGAAGCTTTCTTT
CASGTTGATEAFF
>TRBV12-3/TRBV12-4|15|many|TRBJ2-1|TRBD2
TGTGCCAGCTTCCCCACTAGCGGACCTACCAATGAGCAGTTCTTC
CASFPTSGPTNEQFF
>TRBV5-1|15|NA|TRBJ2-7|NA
TGCGCCAGCAGCTTGGACGCCGGGACAACCTACGAGCAGTACTTC
CASSLDAGTTYEQYF
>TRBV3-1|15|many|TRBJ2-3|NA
TGTGCCAGCACCGGGGGCTTAACCCGTACAGATACGCAGTATTTT
CASTGGLTRTDTQYF
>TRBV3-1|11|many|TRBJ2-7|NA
TGTGCCAGCACCAGCTCCTACGAGCAGTACTTC
CASTSSYEQYF
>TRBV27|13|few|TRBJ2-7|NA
TGTGCCAGCTCACGGGTCGGAATGTACGAGCAGTACTTC
CASSRVGMYEQYF
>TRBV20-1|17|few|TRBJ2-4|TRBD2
TGCAGTGCTAGAGATGGGAGCGGGAGGGTTGACAAAAACATTCAGTACTTC
CSARDGSGRVDKNIQYF
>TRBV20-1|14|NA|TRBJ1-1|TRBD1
TGCAGTGCTAGTGGACAGGGCTTGAACACTGAAGCTTTCTTT
CSASGQGLNTEAFF
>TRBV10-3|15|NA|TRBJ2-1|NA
TGTGCCATCAGTGAGTCAAACTCCCGGGGCGATGAGCAGTTCTTC
CAISESNSRGDEQFF
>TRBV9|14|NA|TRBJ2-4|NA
TGTGCCAGCAGCGTAGGGGGGGACAAAAACATTCAGTACTTC
CASSVGGDKNIQYF
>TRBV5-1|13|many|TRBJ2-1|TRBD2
TGCGCCAGCAGCTTGGAAACTAGCGTCGAGCAGTTCTTC
CASSLETSVEQFF
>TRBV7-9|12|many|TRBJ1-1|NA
TGTGCCAGCGACAGTGGTTATACTGAAGCTTTCTTT
CASDSGYTEAFF
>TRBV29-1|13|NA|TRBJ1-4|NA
TGCAGCGTTGAAGGGGAAGCCGGTGGAAAACTGTTTTTT
CSVEGEAGGKLFF
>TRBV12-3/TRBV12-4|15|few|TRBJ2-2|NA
TGTGCCAGCAGTTTCCTTCAGGGGTTGACCGGGGAGCTGTTTTTT
CASSFLQGLTGELFF
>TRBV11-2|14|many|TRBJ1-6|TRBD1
TGTGCCAGCAGCTTGGGGACAGGGGAATCACCCCTCCACTTT
CASSLGTGESPLHF
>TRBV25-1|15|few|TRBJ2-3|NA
TGTGCCAGCAGTCGGGACTTTGCCGTGGCAGATACGCAGTATTTT
CASSRDFAVADTQYF
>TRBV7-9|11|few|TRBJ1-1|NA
TGTGCCAGCAGCCCACAGGAAGAAGCTTTCTTT
CASSPQEEAFF
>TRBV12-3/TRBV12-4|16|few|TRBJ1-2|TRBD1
TGTGCCAGCAGTACCCGGACAGGCAAGGCTAACTATGGCTACACCTTC
CASSTRTGKANYGYTF
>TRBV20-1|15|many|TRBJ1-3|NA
TGCAGTGCTAGAGACGGCTCAGTCTCTGGAAACACCATATATTTT
CSARDGSVSGNTIYF
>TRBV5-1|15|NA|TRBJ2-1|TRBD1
TGCGCCAGCAGCTTCGGGACAGGGTTTAGAGATGAGCAGTTCTTC
CASSFGTGFRDEQFF
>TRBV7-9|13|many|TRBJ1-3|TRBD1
TGTGCCGGAGGGACAGGGGGTGGAAACACCATATATTTT
CAGGTGGGNTIYF
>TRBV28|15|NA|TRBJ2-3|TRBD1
TGTGCCAGCAGCGATCCGGGACAGGTAACAGATACGCAGTATTTT
CASSDPGQVTDTQYF
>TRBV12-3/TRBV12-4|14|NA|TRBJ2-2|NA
TGTGCCAGCAGTTTCTACGCGAACACCGGGGAGCTGTTTTTT
CASSFYANTGELFF
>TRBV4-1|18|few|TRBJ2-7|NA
TGCGCCAGCAGCCAAGTCCGGACCCGAAGTTTGCTCCTCTACGAGCAGTACTTC
CASSQVRTRSLLLYEQYF
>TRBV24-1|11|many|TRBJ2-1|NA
TGTGCCACCAGTGATTTGTTTGAGCAGTTCTTC
CATSDLFEQFF
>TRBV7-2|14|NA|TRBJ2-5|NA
TGTGCCAGCAGCAGGGGCCCCGGGGGTGGGACCCAGTACTTC
CASSRGPGGGTQYF
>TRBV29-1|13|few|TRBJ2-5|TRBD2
TGCAGCGTTTTGGGACTAGCCCAAGAGACCCAGTACTTC
CSVLGLAQETQYF
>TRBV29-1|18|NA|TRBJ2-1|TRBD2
TGCAGCGCCCCCGGACTAGCGGGAGGCGGGGTTACAGTCAATGAGCAGTTCTTC
CSAPGLAGGGVTVNEQFF
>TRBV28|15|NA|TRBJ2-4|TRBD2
TGTGCCAGCAGTTTGTTAGCGGGAGGGCGTGGCATTCAGTACTTC
CASSLLAGGRGIQYF
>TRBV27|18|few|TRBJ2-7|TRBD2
TGTGCCAGCAGTTTATCGTTCCCCGGAGGCGGGAGGGCTTACGAGCAGTACTTC
CASSLSFPGGGRAYEQYF
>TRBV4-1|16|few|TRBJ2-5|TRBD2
TGCGCCAGCAGCCCCCACGTGAGGGAGGGCAGCGAGACCCAGTACTTC
CASSPHVREGSETQYF
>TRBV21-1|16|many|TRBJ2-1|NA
TGTGCCAGCAGCAACCCCTGGCCGCGTCTATACAATGAGCAGTTCTTC
CASSNPWPRLYNEQFF
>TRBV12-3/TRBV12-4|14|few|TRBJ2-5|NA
TGTGCCAGCAGTAATTCCGACCAAGAAGAGACCCAGTACTTC
CASSNSDQEETQYF
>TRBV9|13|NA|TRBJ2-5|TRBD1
TGTGCCAGCTCAACAGGGGCGGAAGAGACCCAGTACTTC
CASSTGAEETQYF
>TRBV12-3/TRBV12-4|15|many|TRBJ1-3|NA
TGTGCCAGCAGCACCTTAGGAGGGCTAGGAAACACCATATATTTT
CASSTLGGLGNTIYF
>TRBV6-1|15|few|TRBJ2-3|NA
TGTGCCAGCAGTTCGGGACCCACGGGAGTCGATACGCAGTATTTT
CASSSGPTGVDTQYF
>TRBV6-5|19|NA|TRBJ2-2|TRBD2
TGTGCCAGCAGTTACTTAGGGACTAGCGGGATTAGGTTCACCGGGGAGCTGTTTTTT
CASSYLGTSGIRFTGELFF
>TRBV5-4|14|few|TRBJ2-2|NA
TGTGCCAGCAGCTACCCGCGCGGGACCGGGGAGCTGTTTTTT
CASSYPRGTGELFF
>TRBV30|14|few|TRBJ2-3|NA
TGTGCCTGGAGTGTAACTAGCATCACAGATACGCAGTATTTT
CAWSVTSITDTQYF
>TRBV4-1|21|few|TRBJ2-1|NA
TGCGCCAGCAGCCAGCGAGGGGCACTCGGGGCATCCAACCCGGTGGTCAATGAGCAGTTCTTC
CASSQRGALGASNPVVNEQFF
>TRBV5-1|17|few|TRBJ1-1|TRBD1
TGCGCCAGCAGCTTGGGTCGGACAGGGGGCGCATTCACTGAAGCTTTCTTT
CASSLGRTGGAFTEAFF
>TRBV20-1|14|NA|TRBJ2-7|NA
TGCAGTGCTACCCTCCTAGCGCACTCCTACGAGCAGTACTTC
CSATLLAHSYEQYF
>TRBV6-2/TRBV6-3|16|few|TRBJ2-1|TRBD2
TGTGCCAGCAGTTACGGGCGGGAGGGCCATCACAATGAGCAGTTCTTC
CASSYGREGHHNEQFF
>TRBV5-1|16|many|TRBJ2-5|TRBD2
TGCGCCAGCAGCACCGGGACTAGCGCCAGGCAAGAGACCCAGTACTTC
CASSTGTSARQETQYF
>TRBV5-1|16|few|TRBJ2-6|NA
TGCGCCAGCAGCTCCTGGACAGCCTCTGGGGCCAACGTCCTGACTTTC
CASSSWTASGANVLTF
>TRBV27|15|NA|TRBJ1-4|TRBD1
TGTGCCAGCAACCCAGGGACAGGGCGCGATGAAAAACTGTTTTTT
CASNPGTGRDEKLFF
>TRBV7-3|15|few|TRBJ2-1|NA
TGTGCCAGCAGCCCACGGGTAGTAGCGCTCAATGAGCAGTTCTTC
CASSPRVVALNEQFF
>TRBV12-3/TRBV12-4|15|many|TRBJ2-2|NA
TGTGCCAGCAGCCCAGTACAGGGTTGGACCGGGGAGCTGTTTTTT
CASSPVQGWTGELFF
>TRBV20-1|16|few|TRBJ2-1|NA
TGCAGTGCTAGGGGCGTTGAGAGGGAGATCTACAATGAGCAGTTCTTC
CSARGVEREIYNEQFF
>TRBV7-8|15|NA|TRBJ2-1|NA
TGTGCCAGCAGCTTAGAAAACCGGAGGACTAATGAGCAGTTCTTC
CASSLENRRTNEQFF